This T cell receptor beta chain derives from a study of blood T cell repertoires in COVID-19. V was trimmed by 6 bases and J by 0 bases, leaving 8 bases between them. Per the germline V gene, CDR1 is MNHEY and CDR2 is SMNVEV (reference sequence). The CDR3 spans 14 residues. Profiling relied on immunoSEQ multiplex PCR, and the TCRdb table lists in-frame clones only, not all of them. The table has 150,000 or so clones, almost 85% seen once. This clone was counted a single time. The receptor's source is a man between 35 and 55 years old who had recovered from COVID-19. The rearrangement joins TRBV27 to TRBJ1-4, with D maybe TRBD1 (5 bases). Sequenced sample: peripheral blood. The CDR3, as DNA: TGTGCCAGCAGCAGGGCTTCAACTAATGAAAAACTGTTTTTT. This codes for CASSRASTNEKLFF.